These T cell receptor beta chains were read from a single sample in a study of blood T cells in healthy people across ages. In TCRdb, the 5' RACE reads were re-called with MiXCR into one record per CDR3 protein. The repertoire consists of hundreds of thousands of distinct CDR3 sequences, with approximately 29% occurring once and the leading ten covering over 15%. Sequences were obtained from blood. The receptors originated from an elderly woman in good health. CDR3s include the opening cysteine and the closing phenylalanine or tryptophan. The order of the fields is clone size, J gene, D gene, V gene, CDR3 DNA, CDR3 protein. The D gene is left open where the match is weak. Only part of the rows carry a size: once, few, many, or a class if the clone is expanded.

>many|TRBJ2-1|TRBD2|TRBV20-1
TGCAGTGCTTTCCCGCGGGGGGGATCCTACAATGAGCAGTTCTTC
CSAFPRGGSYNEQFF
>many|TRBJ1-1|TRBD1|TRBV6-6
TGTGCCAGCCGAAAGGGGACAGAGGGGAACGAAGCTTTCTTT
CASRKGTEGNEAFF
>few|TRBJ2-1|TRBD1|TRBV3-1
TGTGCCAGCAGCCACACCGGGACAGGGGACAATGAGCAGTTCTTC
CASSHTGTGDNEQFF
>.|TRBJ2-6|.|TRBV4-1
TGCGCCAGCAGCCAAGTACCGCAGGGGTCTGGGGCCAACGTCCTGACTTTC
CASSQVPQGSGANVLTF
>.|TRBJ2-7|.|TRBV7-2
TGTGCCAGCAGCCCTCGAGGGACCGAGCAGTACTTC
CASSPRGTEQYF
>.|TRBJ2-1|TRBD1|TRBV5-1
TGCGCCAGCAGCTTGTGGACAGGGGACAATGAGCAGTTCTTC
CASSLWTGDNEQFF
>.|TRBJ1-2|.|TRBV28
TGTGCCAGCAGTTTCGTGGCGGACGCGGATGGCTACACCTTC
CASSFVADADGYTF
>.|TRBJ2-1|TRBD2|TRBV5-6
TGTGCCAGCAGCGACGGGACTAGCGGACTCTCCTACAATGAGCAGTTCTTC
CASSDGTSGLSYNEQFF
>many|TRBJ2-3|.|TRBV7-2
TGTGCCAGCACTTCCCCGCGCGGAGGGGCCACAGATACGCAGTATTTT
CASTSPRGGATDTQYF
>many|TRBJ2-6|.|TRBV12-3/TRBV12-4
TGTGCCAGCAGTCCCGGACACGGATCCTCTGGGGCCAACGTCCTGACTTTC
CASSPGHGSSGANVLTF
>many|TRBJ2-3|TRBD2|TRBV24-1
TGTGCCACCAGTGATTCCAGAGCGGGGGGCACAGATACGCAGTATTTT
CATSDSRAGGTDTQYF
>.|TRBJ1-5|.|TRBV4-1
TGCGCCAGCAGCCAAGATTTCGGGGGCAATCAGCCCCAGCATTTT
CASSQDFGGNQPQHF
>few|TRBJ2-7|TRBD2|TRBV7-9
TGTGCCAACAGCCCTAGCGGGGGGTTCTACGAGCAGTACTTC
CANSPSGGFYEQYF
>.|TRBJ1-4|.|TRBV2
TGTGCCAGCAGAGAGGGGTCGAATGAAAAACTGTTTTTT
CASREGSNEKLFF
>.|TRBJ2-7|TRBD1|TRBV29-1
TGCAGCGTCAAACTGAAGACAGGGAGTGCAAACGAGCAGTACTTC
CSVKLKTGSANEQYF
>.|TRBJ2-3|.|TRBV27
TGTGCCACGCTAGGAGGAGAGGGGCAGTATTTT
CATLGGEGQYF
>.|TRBJ2-3|TRBD2|TRBV10-3
TGTGCCATCAGCCCCACTAGCGGGGGGCGCACAGATACGCAGTATTTT
CAISPTSGGRTDTQYF
>.|TRBJ1-2|.|TRBV20-1
TGCAGTGTTACATCCCAGGGCTATGGCTACACCTTC
CSVTSQGYGYTF
>many|TRBJ1-2|.|TRBV29-1
TGCAGCGTTGAGGGTTCGGGGGGGGTTAACTATGGCTACACCTTC
CSVEGSGGVNYGYTF
>many|TRBJ1-2|.|TRBV20-1
TGCAGTGCTCCGGACGGGACACGGTCATATAACTATGGCTACACCTTC
CSAPDGTRSYNYGYTF
>many|TRBJ1-1|.|TRBV29-1
TGCAGCACTCGGACAGCCTGGAACACTGAAGCTTTCTTT
CSTRTAWNTEAFF
>few|TRBJ1-6|.|TRBV7-3
TGTGCCTGCAGCTTCCAGAGTAATTCACCCCTCCACTTT
CACSFQSNSPLHF
>.|TRBJ2-7|TRBD1|TRBV7-9
TGTGCCAGCAGCTGGACCCCCAAGCCGGACAGGGGGAAGGGCGAGCAGTACTTC
CASSWTPKPDRGKGEQYF
>.|TRBJ2-5|.|TRBV20-1
TGCAGTGCTAGAGCGACTCCCCCCGCACAAGAGACCCAGTACTTC
CSARATPPAQETQYF
>.|TRBJ2-5|.|TRBV29-1
TGCAGCGTACGTCCGTCCCGGGCCCCATCTGGGGAGACCCAGTACTTC
CSVRPSRAPSGETQYF
>.|TRBJ1-5|TRBD1|TRBV27
TGTGCCCGCCGACCATTAAGACAGGGGCAAGCAAATCAGCCCCAGCATTTT
CARRPLRQGQANQPQHF
>many|TRBJ1-2|.|TRBV7-2
TGTGCCAGCAGCTTTAATAACTATGGCTACACCTTC
CASSFNNYGYTF
>many|TRBJ2-7|TRBD2|TRBV4-1
TGCGCCAGCAGCCCCGGGCCGGCGGGGGGTTCCTACGAGCAGTACTTC
CASSPGPAGGSYEQYF
>.|TRBJ2-7|TRBD2|TRBV3-1
TGTGCCAGCAGCCCCGGGACGAGCGGGGGCACCCCCTACGAGCAGTACTTC
CASSPGTSGGTPYEQYF
>.|TRBJ1-2|.|TRBV12-3/TRBV12-4
TGTGCCAGCAGTTTAGGGATAGGATATATGACCTTATATGGCTACACCTTC
CASSLGIGYMTLYGYTF
>.|TRBJ1-1|.|TRBV4-3
TGCGCCAGCAGCCACCGAGGCACTGAAGCTTTCTTT
CASSHRGTEAFF
>.|TRBJ2-1|TRBD1|TRBV14
TGTGCCAGCAGCCAAAGGACAGGGGGCTTGATGAGCTCCTACAATGAGCAGTTCTTC
CASSQRTGGLMSSYNEQFF
>many|TRBJ2-5|.|TRBV5-1
TGCGCCAGCAGCGGCAGGGGGGCGACTCAAGAGACCCAGTACTTC
CASSGRGATQETQYF
>few|TRBJ1-5|.|TRBV7-8
TGTGCCAGCAGCCGCGGGGGGGGGCTGAGAAATCAGCCCCAGCATTTT
CASSRGGGLRNQPQHF
>.|TRBJ1-1|.|TRBV20-1
TGCAGTGCTAGAATAGGGGGGATGAACACTGAAGCTTTCTTT
CSARIGGMNTEAFF
>.|TRBJ2-3|.|TRBV12-3/TRBV12-4
TGTGCCAGCAGTTTTAGAGTGGGTACAGATATGCAGTATTTT
CASSFRVGTDMQYF
>many|TRBJ2-7|TRBD1|TRBV7-2
TGTGCCAGCAGCTTTACCGGGACAGCCTCCTACGAGCAGTACTTC
CASSFTGTASYEQYF
>many|TRBJ2-7|.|TRBV4-1
TGCGCCAGCAGCCAAGAGATTGGTCGGGATGACCGCCTATACGAGCAGTACTTC
CASSQEIGRDDRLYEQYF
>.|TRBJ1-6|TRBD1|TRBV28
TGTGCCAGCAGCCCTACAGGGGTTTGGGGGAATTCACCCCTCCACTTT
CASSPTGVWGNSPLHF
>.|TRBJ2-1|.|TRBV6-2/TRBV6-3
TGTGCCAGCAGGCACACCAGGCGGGGTGGGGAGCAGTTCTTC
CASRHTRRGGEQFF
>many|TRBJ1-6|TRBD1|TRBV20-1
TGCAGTGCTAGACCCGACAGGGGCGAAAATTCACCCCTCCACTTT
CSARPDRGENSPLHF
>many|TRBJ2-3|.|TRBV24-1
TGTGCCACCAGTGCCCTAACAGATACGCAGTATTTT
CATSALTDTQYF
>many|TRBJ1-2|.|TRBV7-9
TGTGCCAGCTCCCTGGGTTCTAGCGGCTACACCTTC
CASSLGSSGYTF
>.|TRBJ2-2|TRBD2|TRBV5-1
TGCGCCAGCAGAACCGGGGGGGTCCGGTACACCGGGGAGCTGTTTTTT
CASRTGGVRYTGELFF
>many|TRBJ1-1|.|TRBV7-2
TGTGCCAGCAGCTTAGAAGGCGGCATGTACACTGAAGCTTTCTTT
CASSLEGGMYTEAFF
>many|TRBJ2-7|.|TRBV5-1
TGCGCCAGCAGCTTGGCCTTCTTAGGCACAGACTACGAGCAGTACTTC
CASSLAFLGTDYEQYF
>many|TRBJ2-1|TRBD2|TRBV5-1
TGCGCCAGCACCGGGGGGAGGGGACGCTCCTACAATGAGCAGTTCTTC
CASTGGRGRSYNEQFF
>many|TRBJ2-3|.|TRBV5-1
TGTGCCAGCAGCTTAGGGAGGAGCACAGATACGCAGTATTTT
CASSLGRSTDTQYF
>many|TRBJ1-2|.|TRBV5-1
TGCGCCAGCAGCTTCCAAGTAGGGACCAACTATGGCTACACCTTC
CASSFQVGTNYGYTF
>many|TRBJ1-4|.|TRBV7-2
TGTGCCAGCAGCTTAAAGGCGGGTGAAAAACTGTTTTTT
CASSLKAGEKLFF
>many|TRBJ2-5|.|TRBV2
TGTGCCAGCAACTCCGGGACTCAAGAAGAGACCCAGTACTTC
CASNSGTQEETQYF
>.|TRBJ2-1|TRBD2|TRBV27
TGTGCCAGCAGCTTAGCCCTAGCGGATGAGCAGTTCTTC
CASSLALADEQFF